The TCR beta chain described here comes from a study of blood T cells in healthy people across ages. Next came a second PCR, run for about 7 to 12 cycles, which used a sample-barcoded 5' primer along with a J-beta primer mix. Using its own MiXCR run on the 5' RACE reads, TCRdb lists one record per CDR3 protein. The table lists some 710,000 distinct CDR3 sequences, 46% of them singletons, with 15% to 20% in the top ten. Specimen: blood. The receptor comes from a man older than 75 in good health.

The CDR3 bases are TGTGCCAGCAGCGTAGATCGGCGGGACGGTGAGCAGTACTTC. Translated: CASSVDRRDGEQYF. This chain uses TRBV9 with TRBJ2-5; the D gene is possibly TRBD2 (6 bases). Germline V gene lookup returns CDR1 SGDLS and CDR2 YYNGEE. CDR3 length equals 14 residues. Trimming stripped 0 bases from V and 11 bases from J, with 17 bases between.